Sequencing of this T cell receptor (beta chain) was carried out in a study of T-cell reconstitution after alpha-beta-depleted transplantation in children. Overall study findings and caveats: After transplant, at about two months, alpha-beta T cells were reportedly derived from several hundred expanded graft clones.

A library of TCRbeta sequences, prepared with unique molecular identifiers, was generated. TCRdb re-analysed the PCR reads in MiXCR, keeping a single row per CDR3 protein. The sample lists around 580,000 distinct CDR3 sequences, 25% to 30% occurring once. This clonotype was found a few times. The antigen remains undetermined. The material was PBMCs, obtained before TCRalphabeta/CD19-depleted stem cell transplant. The receptor's source is a boy under two years old with Wiskott-Aldrich syndrome, due to receive a stem cell transplant.

The CDR3 bases are TGCGCCAGCAGCCAAGACTTACGAGCCGGCACCGGGGAGCTGTTTTTT. Protein: CASSQDLRAGTGELFF. The chain links TRBV4-1 to TRBJ2-2; D gene uncertain. CDR3 size: 16 residues. The germline V gene encodes CDR1 MGHRA and CDR2 YSYEKL. Trimming took 0 bases from V and 4 from J, leaving 12 bases between them.